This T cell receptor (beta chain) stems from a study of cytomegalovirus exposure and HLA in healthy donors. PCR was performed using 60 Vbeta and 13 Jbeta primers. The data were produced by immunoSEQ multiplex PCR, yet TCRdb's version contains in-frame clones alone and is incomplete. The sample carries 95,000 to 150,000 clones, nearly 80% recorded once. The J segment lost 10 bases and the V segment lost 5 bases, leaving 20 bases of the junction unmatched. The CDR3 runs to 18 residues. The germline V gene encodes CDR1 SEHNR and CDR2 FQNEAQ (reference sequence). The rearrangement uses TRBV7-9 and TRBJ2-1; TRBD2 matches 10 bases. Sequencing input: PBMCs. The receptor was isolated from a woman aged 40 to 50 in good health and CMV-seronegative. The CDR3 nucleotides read TGTGCCAGCAGCCCACGAGCGGGAGGGCCCCTAACCCCAATGGAGCAGTTCTTC. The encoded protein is CASSPRAGGPLTPMEQFF. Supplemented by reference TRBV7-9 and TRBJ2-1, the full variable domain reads DTGVSQNPRHKITKRGQNVTFRCDPISEHNRLYWYRQTLGQGPEFLTYFQNEAQLEKSRLLSDRFSAERPKGSFSTLEIQRTEQGDSAMYLCASSPRAGGPLTPMEQFFGPGTRLTVL.